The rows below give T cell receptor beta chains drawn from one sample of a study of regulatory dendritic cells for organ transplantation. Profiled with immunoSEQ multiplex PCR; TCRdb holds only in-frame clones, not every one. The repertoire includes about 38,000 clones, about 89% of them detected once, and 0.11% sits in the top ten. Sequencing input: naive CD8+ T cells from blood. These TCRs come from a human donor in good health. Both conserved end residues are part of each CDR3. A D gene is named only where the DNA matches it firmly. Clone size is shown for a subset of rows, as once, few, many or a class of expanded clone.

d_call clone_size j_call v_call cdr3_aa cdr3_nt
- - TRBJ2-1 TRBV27 CASSFLAPLGVEQFF TGTGCCAGCAGTTTTTTGGCTCCCCTGGGGGTCGAGCAGTTCTTC
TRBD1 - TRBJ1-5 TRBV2 CASSETGFNQPQHF TGTGCCAGCAGTGAGACAGGGTTTAATCAGCCCCAGCATTTT
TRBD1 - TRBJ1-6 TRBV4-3 CASSQDRGRNSPLHF TGCGCCAGCAGCCAAGACAGGGGGCGGAATTCACCCCTCCACTTT
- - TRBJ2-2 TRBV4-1 CASRPFGGYTGELFF TGCGCCAGCAGACCGTTTGGCGGGTACACCGGGGAGCTGTTTTTT
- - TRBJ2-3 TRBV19 CASRGPGSEDTQYF TGTGCCAGTAGAGGGCCGGGATCCGAAGATACGCAGTATTTT
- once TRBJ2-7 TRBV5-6 CASHRPGKPYEQYF TGTGCCAGCCACCGCCCAGGGAAGCCCTACGAGCAGTACTTC
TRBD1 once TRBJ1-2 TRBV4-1 CASSYRDRGLYGYTF TGCGCCAGCAGCTACAGAGACAGGGGGCTCTATGGCTACACCTTC
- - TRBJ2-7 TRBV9 CASSVGSGFEQYF TGTGCCAGCAGCGTAGGTTCCGGCTTTGAGCAGTACTTC
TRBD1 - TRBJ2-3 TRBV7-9 CASSPLTGADTQYF TGTGCCAGCAGCCCATTGACAGGGGCGGATACGCAGTATTTT
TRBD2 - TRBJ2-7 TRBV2 CASLDYGSGDVQYF TGTGCCAGCTTGGACTACGGTAGCGGGGACGTGCAGTACTTC
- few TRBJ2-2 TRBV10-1 CASSATGTANTGELFF TGCGCCAGCAGCGCCACCGGGACGGCTAACACCGGGGAGCTGTTTTTT
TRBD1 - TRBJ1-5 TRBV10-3 CAISELKGQGSPQHF TGTGCCATCAGTGAGTTGAAGGGACAGGGAAGCCCCCAGCATTTT
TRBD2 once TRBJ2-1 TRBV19 CASSIGLAGEQFF TGTGCCAGTAGTATTGGACTAGCGGGTGAGCAGTTCTTC
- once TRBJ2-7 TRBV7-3 CASSLRGLSHEQYF TGTGCCAGCAGCTTACGGGGGCTAAGCCACGAGCAGTACTTC
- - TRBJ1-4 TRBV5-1 CASSLVYRNNEKLFF TGCGCCAGCAGCTTGGTGTACAGAAATAATGAAAAACTGTTTTTT
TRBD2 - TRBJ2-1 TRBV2 CASPKTSRFTEQFF TGTGCCAGCCCTAAGACTAGCCGTTTTACTGAGCAGTTCTTC
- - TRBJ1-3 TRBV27 CASSFWDRENGNTIYF TGTGCCAGCAGTTTCTGGGACCGGGAGAATGGAAACACCATATATTTT
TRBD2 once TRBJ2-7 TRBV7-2 CASSPPGGFVEQYF TGTGCCAGCAGCCCCCCGGGAGGGTTTGTCGAGCAGTACTTC
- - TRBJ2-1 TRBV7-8 CASTPANPYNEQFF TGTGCCAGCACCCCGGCTAATCCCTACAATGAGCAGTTCTTC
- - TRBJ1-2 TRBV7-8 CASRSIDGKNYGYTF TGTGCCAGCAGAAGCATCGACGGGAAAAACTATGGCTACACCTTC
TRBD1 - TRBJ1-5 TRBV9 CASSAHDRGEQPQHF TGTGCCAGCAGCGCTCACGACAGGGGGGAACAGCCCCAGCATTTT
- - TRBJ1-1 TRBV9 CASSVGGVGWNEAFF TGTGCCAGCAGCGTAGGAGGGGTGGGGTGGAATGAAGCTTTCTTT
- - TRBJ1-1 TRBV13 CASSQQGIVANTEAFF TGTGCCAGCAGCCAACAGGGTATAGTAGCGAACACTGAAGCTTTCTTT
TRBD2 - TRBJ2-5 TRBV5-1 CASSLAGVIETQYF TGCGCCAGCAGCTTAGCGGGAGTAATTGAGACCCAGTACTTC
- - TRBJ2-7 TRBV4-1 CASSPPDGSEQYF TGCGCCAGCAGCCCCCCCGATGGGTCTGAGCAGTACTTC
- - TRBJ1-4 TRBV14 CASSDRSGLEKLFF TGTGCCAGCAGTGACAGGTCGGGGCTTGAAAAACTGTTTTTT
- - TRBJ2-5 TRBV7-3 CASSSGLGGAQETQYF TGTGCCAGCAGCTCGGGTCTGGGGGGAGCCCAAGAGACCCAGTACTTC
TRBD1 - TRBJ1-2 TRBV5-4 CASSSGGGYTF TGTGCCAGCAGCTCAGGGGGCGGCTACACCTTC
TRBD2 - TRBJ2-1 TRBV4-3 CASSQVAGVRSDEQFF TGCGCCAGCAGCCAAGTAGCGGGGGTCCGGAGCGATGAGCAGTTCTTC
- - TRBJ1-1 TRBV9 CASSVGGSTEAFF TGTGCCAGCAGCGTCGGAGGGAGCACTGAAGCTTTCTTT
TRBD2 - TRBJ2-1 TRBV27 CASTTSGRRNEQFF TGTGCCAGCACTACTAGCGGGAGAAGGAATGAGCAGTTCTTC
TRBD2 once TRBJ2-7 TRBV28 CASSLYTLAGGSYEQYF TGTGCCAGCAGTTTATATACGCTAGCGGGAGGTTCCTACGAGCAGTACTTC